Below, 15 T cell receptor beta chains from the same sample are listed, as sequenced in a study of T-cell memory formation after mild COVID-19. In TCRdb, the 5' RACE reads were re-called with MiXCR into one record per CDR3 protein. The table lists about 320,000 distinct CDR3 sequences, around an eighth of them singletons. The sequencing sample was made of PBMCs or a T cell subset sorted from them (not recorded which). These receptor sequences come from a man between 18 and 29 years old who had mild COVID-19 (a few samples of this study predate the infection). Cell type and time point are not known.

This rearrangement joins TRBV5-1 to TRBJ1-5; D is unclear. Germline V CDR1 and CDR2: SGHRS, YFSETQ. Deletions cut 5 bases from V and 3 bases from J, with 9 bases between. This CDR3 has 13 amino acids. Here the CDR3 reads CASRLTPNQPQHF. The CDR3 nucleotides are TGCGCCAGCAGGTTGACACCCAATCAGCCCCAGCATTTT.

This clonotype was detected ten times or more. The chain has TRBV5-1 and TRBJ2-7; TRBD1 matches 9 bases. The V gene end was trimmed by 0 bases and the J gene end by 5 bases; junction bases not matched to a gene: 6. The CDR3 loop spans 15 amino acids. Per the germline V gene, CDR1 is SGHRS and CDR2 is YFSETQ. CDR3 coding DNA: TGCGCCAGCAGCTTGGCGGGGACAGGGTTCAACGAGCAGTACTTC. This gives the protein CASSLAGTGFNEQYF.

This clonotype was recorded a few times. J is TRBJ2-2 and V is TRBV6-2 or TRBV6-3; 11 bases agree with TRBD1. CDR3 length: 14 amino acids. CDR1 MNHEY and CDR2 SVGEGT come from the germline V gene. J was trimmed by 5 bases and V by 6 bases; bases with no gene match: 2. CDR3 in DNA: TGTGCCAGCAGGGGGACAGGGGGTACCGGGGAGCTGTTTTTT. As protein: CASRGTGGTGELFF.

This clonotype was seen many times. The rearrangement joins TRBV6-2 or TRBV6-3 to TRBJ1-1; D is ambiguous. Germline V gene lookup returns CDR1 MNHEY and CDR2 SVGEGT. This CDR3 is 12 amino acids long. Trimming removed 4 bases at V and 5 bases at J, with 8 bases between. The DNA of the CDR3 is TGTGCCAGCAGTTCTGGAGGGACTGAAGCTTTCTTT. It is translated as CASSSGGTEAFF.

This clonotype was detected many times. Mismatch with germline at one junction end may stem from a read error. The chain joins TRBV7-3 to TRBJ1-1, with D unresolved. CDR3 length equals 14 residues. Per the germline V gene, CDR1 is SGHTA and CDR2 is FQGTGA. DNA of the CDR3: TGTGCCAGCAGCTTAACGTCGGACGGTCTTGGGTGGGTCTTT. It yields the protein CASSLTSDGLGWVF.

The chain recombines TRBV7-9 with TRBJ2-7; no definite D call. Trimming removed 4 bases at V and 3 bases at J, with 13 bases between. CDR1 and CDR2 (germline): SEHNR, FQNEAQ (reference sequence). This CDR3 contains 14 residues. CDR3 region: CASSSPERLYEQYF. The CDR3 DNA sequence: TGTGCCAGCAGCTCCCCTGAGAGGCTCTACGAGCAGTACTTC.

This rearrangement joins TRBV28 to TRBJ2-2; TRBD2 is a possible D gene (6 bases). CDR3 length equals 16 residues. Germline assignment: CDR1 MDHEN and CDR2 SYDVKM. V was trimmed by 4 bases and J by 0 bases, leaving 12 bases between them. The CDR3 bases are TGTGCCAGCAGTTCCCCACGGGACTCGAACACCGGGGAGCTGTTTTTT. Protein: CASSSPRDSNTGELFF. Drawing the rest from reference TRBV28 and TRBJ2-2, the complete variable domain is DVKVTQSSRYLVKRTGEKVFLECVQDMDHENMFWYRQDPGLGLRLIYFSYDVKMKEKGDIPEGYSVSREKKERFSLILESASTNQTSMYLCASSSPRDSNTGELFFGEGSRLTVL.

There are a few counts of this clonotype. This chain connects TRBV12-3 or TRBV12-4 to TRBJ1-5; weak D call: TRBD1 (5 bases). The V and J ends lost 3 bases and 2 bases respectively, with 8 bases between them. The CDR3 runs 14 residues. This CDR3 reads CASSFGRGNQPQHF. CDR3 sequence (DNA): TGTGCCAGCAGTTTCGGCAGGGGCAATCAGCCCCAGCATTTT.

This clonotype was found a few times. The chain uses TRBV20-1 and TRBJ2-1; 7 bases are a match to TRBD1. Germline V gives CDR1 DFQATT, CDR2 SNEGSKA (reference sequence). The CDR3 has 15 amino acids. Trimming at V came to 4 bases and at J to 6 bases, leaving 12 bases not matched to a gene. The CDR3 DNA follows: TGCAGTGCTAACTCCAGGACCAGACAGGGCAATGAGCAGTTCTTC. Residues: CSANSRTRQGNEQFF.

This chain connects TRBV6-6 to TRBJ2-2, with D perhaps matching TRBD1 or TRBD2 (5 bases each). The germline CDR1 and CDR2 sequences are MNHNY and SVGAGI (reference sequence). The ends were cut back, 8 bases at V and 6 bases at J, with 16 bases in the middle. The CDR3 is 14 residues long. The DNA for the CDR3 is TGTGCCAGCCTTCAGGGAGCCGTGGCCGGGGAGCTGTTTTTT. Translated, it gives CASLQGAVAGELFF.

This chain joins TRBV7-6 and TRBJ2-5, with D tentatively TRBD1 (5 bases). The germline V and J ends were trimmed by 2 bases and 5 bases, with 15 bases remaining between them. CDR1 is SGHVS and CDR2 is FNYEAQ in the germline V gene. CDR3 length equals 15 residues. CDR3 sequence reads: CASSLIGQGYETQYF. The DNA of the CDR3 is TGTGCCAGCAGCTTAATAGGTCAGGGCTACGAGACCCAGTACTTC.

This clonotype was found a few times. The chain links TRBV5-5 to TRBJ2-1, with D tentatively TRBD1 (6 bases). V dropped 1 base and J dropped 9 bases, with 17 bases sitting between them. The germline gives CDR1 SGHKS, CDR2 YYEKEE (reference sequence). The CDR3 is 15 residues long. CDR3 coding DNA: TGTGCCAGCAGCTTGTGGGCAGGGGAACGGACTGAGCAGTTCTTC. It codes for CASSLWAGERTEQFF. The variable domain in full, with the rest retrieved from reference TRBV5-5 and TRBJ2-1, is DAGVTQSPTHLIKTRGQQVTLRCSPISGHKSVSWYQQVLGQGPQFIFQYYEKEERGRGNFPDRFSARQFPNYSSELNVNALLLGDSALYLCASSLWAGERTEQFFGPGTRLTVL.

This clonotype was counted between two and nine times. CDR3 DNA sequence: TGCGCCAGCAGCCAAGATTCCGCGATCAGTGAAAAACTGTTTTTT. Encoded protein: CASSQDSAISEKLFF. The chain employs TRBV4-3 and TRBJ1-4; no clear D gene. The germline V and J ends were trimmed by 0 bases and 7 bases, with 12 bases remaining between them. The CDR3 totals 15 residues. Germline CDR1 LGHNA, CDR2 YSLEER.

This clonotype has just a few counts. The V gene is TRBV5-5, the J gene TRBJ1-3; D remains unclear. CDR1 SGHKS and CDR2 YYEKEE come from the germline V gene (reference sequence). The CDR3 covers 16 residues. Deletions cut 0 bases from V and 0 bases from J, with 10 bases between. Here the CDR3 reads CASSLAGSYSGNTIYF. The CDR3 DNA sequence: TGTGCCAGCAGCTTGGCCGGGTCCTACTCTGGAAACACCATATATTTT.

The V gene is TRBV7-2, the J gene TRBJ2-7, with TRBD2 matching over 11 bases. The CDR3 length is 16 residues. The V and J ends lost 0 bases and 3 bases, in that order; junction bases with no gene match: 4. Germline CDR1 reads SGHTA; CDR2 reads FQGNSA. CDR3 amino acids: CASSLAASGGIYEQYF. CDR3 nucleotides: TGTGCCAGCAGCTTAGCGGCTAGCGGGGGGATCTACGAGCAGTACTTC.